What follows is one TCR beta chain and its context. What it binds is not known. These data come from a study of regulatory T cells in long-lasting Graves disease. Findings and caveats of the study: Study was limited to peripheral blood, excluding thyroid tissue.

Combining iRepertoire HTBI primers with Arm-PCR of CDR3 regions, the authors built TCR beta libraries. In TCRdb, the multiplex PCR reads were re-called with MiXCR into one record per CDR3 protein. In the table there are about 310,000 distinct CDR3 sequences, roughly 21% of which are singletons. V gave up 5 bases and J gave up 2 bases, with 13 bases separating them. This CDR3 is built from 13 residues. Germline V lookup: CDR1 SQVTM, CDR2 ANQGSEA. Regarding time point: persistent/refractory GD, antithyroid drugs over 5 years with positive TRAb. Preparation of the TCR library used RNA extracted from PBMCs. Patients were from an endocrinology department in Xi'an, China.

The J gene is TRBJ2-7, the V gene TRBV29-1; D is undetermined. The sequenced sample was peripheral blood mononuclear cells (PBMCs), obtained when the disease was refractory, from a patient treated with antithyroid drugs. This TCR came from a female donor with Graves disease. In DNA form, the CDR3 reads TGCAGCGTTAGCGTTGGTGGAACCTACGAGCAGTACTTC. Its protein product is CSVSVGGTYEQYF.